This entry features one T cell receptor (beta chain) sequence. This clonotype was observed a few times. Its specific antigen is unknown. Per-base quality was not reported, and no clone a single base away is much larger than it. Amplification of TCR beta CDR3 regions was carried out from RNA transcripts. The first round of RT-PCR for the TCR CDR3 was performed with the HTBI primer set and the Qiagen OneStep RT-PCR kit. Libraries were constructed in a second round of multiplex PCR, after which size selection and purification were carried out. Libraries were sequenced paired-end with 100 bp reads on an Illumina HiSeq2000. Processing in the source paper ran as follows. Raw data were processed with SOAPnuke, discarding reads with adapters, uncalled bases, mean Phred below 15, or no exact constant-primer or identifier match. High-quality paired reads were merged with COPE v1.2.5, and unique nucleotide sequences were defined as clonotypes. MiTCR v1.1 was used to align clonotypes to the IMGT TRBV, TRBD and TRBJ reference segments. Analysis was restricted to V-J combinations with a frequency above 0.0001, which covered 98% to 99.2% of repertoires. A TCS score was defined as the ratio of F50 (clonal expansion) to E x V (chaos), with BLOSUM62-based TCRdist applied between CDR3 peptides within each V-J. Welch's t-statistics and random forest reduced fewer than 550 V-J features to 13, which were used in a naive Bayes classifier (R e1071). TCRdb handled the public reads itself, with Q25 trimming in fastp and clone calling in MiXCR, and kept productive beta chains. Each CDR3 protein appears once, grouped with its most common genes and DNA. The V and J calls were determined by TCRdb, not by the authors. Here the sample has a few hundred thousand distinct CDR3 sequences; around an eighth occur a single time. Roughly 20% of the sample goes to the ten largest clones.

Hyperthyroidism patients were aged 18 to 65 years and newly diagnosed, with disease duration of less than 2 months. The study excluded patients with uncontrolled infections, other autoimmune diseases, pregnancy or lactation. Clinical symptoms, serum thyroxine and TRAb, thyroid ultrasound, and orbital computed tomography formed the basis for the diagnoses. For progressor patients, blood was drawn at the first diagnosis of hyperthyroidism, before any ophthalmopathy symptoms had appeared. PBMCs were isolated from around 10 ml of fresh peripheral blood by Ficoll-Paque density gradient centrifugation. Progressor patients were defined as those initially diagnosed with Graves' hyperthyroidism in whom ophthalmopathy developed during follow-up. Trizol reagent was used to extract total RNA, and RNA quality was then checked on an Agilent 2100 Bioanalyzer. This entry is derived from a study of T cells in Graves' hyperthyroidism and ophthalmopathy (dated by TCRdb to between 2019 and 2020). Background on the whole study: Peripheral blood samples were taken at initial diagnosis, before any treatment was given. To identify TCR V-J signatures that set the groups apart, the researchers used a discovery cohort of about a hundred patients, made up of around 40 with Graves' ophthalmopathy and about 59 with stable Graves' hyperthyroidism. Prospective prediction of ophthalmopathy was tested in an independent validation cohort of approximately 18 hyperthyroidism patients and around 16 patients who later progressed to ophthalmopathy. The 100 or so discovery patients were randomly split 7:3 into training and test sets. In addition, the study compared T-cell repertoires in thyroid tissue and in blood from about 6 Graves' hyperthyroidism patients. Following sampling, methimazole starting at 30 mg daily was given to hyperthyroidism patients, and high-dose intravenous methylprednisolone was given to ophthalmopathy patients. TCR Vbeta CDR3 sequencing of some 140 peripheral blood samples (over 40 ophthalmopathy, 75 hyperthyroidism and around 17 progressor patients) is reported in the paper. Study-level results and caveats: Most expanded thyroid clonotypes (frequency above 0.001) were also detected in blood, suggesting blood repertoires may reflect thyroid immune responses. No statistical method was used to set the sample size in advance, and investigators knew the group allocation. In validation, the model predicted progression to ophthalmopathy a median of about 5.9 months before onset, with about 64% sensitivity and roughly 79% specificity. A model built on a 13 V-J signature distinguished ophthalmopathy from stable hyperthyroidism, reaching about 88% sensitivity and approximately 83% specificity in cross-validation and 80%/75% in testing.

Reading the germline V gene gives CDR1 MDHEN and CDR2 SYDVKM. The CDR3 has 12 amino acids, counting the end cysteine and phenylalanine. Only the CDR3 DNA is retained, 36 bases long and in frame from the first base. Trimming costs V 8 bases and J 8 bases, and their ends lie 12 bases apart. Recombination joined TRBV28 with TRBJ1-4; the D segment could be TRBD1, given 5 matching bases. Sequenced input: blood. This TCR was recovered from a man aged 25 to 40 with Graves' hyperthyroidism that later progressed to Graves' ophthalmopathy. The nucleotide sequence is TGTGCCAGCGGGGGGTTTTCAGAAAAACTGTTTTTT. Protein translation: CASGGFSEKLFF. The CDR3 plus the reference TRBV28 and TRBJ1-4 genes for the other parts give the full variable domain: DVKVTQSSRYLVKRTGEKVFLECVQDMDHENMFWYRQDPGLGLRLIYFSYDVKMKEKGDIPEGYSVSREKKERFSLILESASTNQTSMYLCASGGFSEKLFFGSGTQLSVL.